This TCR beta chain was sequenced during a study of OX40 agonist ivuxolimab in advanced cancers. In the study overall: Aged 23 to 79 with a mean of 60 years, they were 82.7% male. Two cutaneous melanoma patients and one hepatocellular carcinoma patient, three in all, had partial responses. Study-wide points: Both CD4+ and CD8+ T cell populations in blood had undergone clonal expansion by week 6 at 0.1 to 3.0 mg/kg.

As for this clone: What it recognizes is unknown.

The CDR3 totals 16 residues. The germline V gene has CDR1 SGHDT and CDR2 YYEEEE. Trimming removed 1 base at V and 4 bases at J, with 14 bases between. Measured with immunoSEQ multiplex PCR; TCRdb has only the in-frame clones, and not every one. The top ten clones hold 0.44% of a sample with some 79,000 clones, 92% of them seen once. This sequence joins TRBV5-6 and TRBJ2-2, with D perhaps given as TRBD1 or TRBD2 (7 bases each). The sequence was obtained from an adult with an advanced solid tumor such as melanoma, head and neck, liver or kidney cancer. The sequenced sample was CD4+ or CD8+ T cells sorted from blood, obtained in a trial of the OX40 agonist ivuxolimab. CDR3 residues: CASSLRGGGVTGELFF. The CDR3 region has the DNA TGTGCCAGCAGCTTGCGGGGAGGGGGCGTCACCGGGGAGCTGTTTTTT.